The entry below describes one T cell receptor (beta chain). These data are taken from a study of control samples from healthy donors and cancer patients. Only in-frame clones appear in the TCRdb table, and some are missing; sequencing was by immunoSEQ multiplex PCR. The sample shows 95,000 to 150,000 clones, roughly 84% of them seen only once. The sequence was collected from a man aged 35 to 55 in good health. Sequencing was done on a sample of blood.

The CDR3 reads CASSPTTGSNQPQHF. The CDR3 nucleotides are TGTGCCAGCAGCCCGACGACAGGGAGCAATCAGCCCCAGCATTTT. The chain has TRBV7-9 and TRBJ1-5; 7 nucleotides line up with TRBD1. This CDR3 has 15 residues. Trimming took 5 bases from V and 1 from J; bases not matched to a gene: 5. The germline V gene has CDR1 SEHNR and CDR2 FQNEAQ (reference sequence).